This T cell receptor beta chain emerged from a study of T-cell reconstitution after alpha-beta-depleted transplantation in children (TCRdb year 2016). Some background on the complete study: The study quantitatively tracked T-cell immune reconstitution after TCRalphabeta/CD19-depleted allogeneic hematopoietic cell transplantation in children using TCR repertoire profiling. General study outcomes and caveats: Apparently early alphabetaT-cell count recovery about two months after transplant reportedly relied on only several hundred rapidly expanded clones derived from non-depleted graft cells. In some patients, the high TCRbeta diversity seen at day 60 was put down to recipient T cells and intrathymic progenitors that had survived conditioning. Over subsequent months, a decline in hyperexpanded clone frequencies was noted, and after one year, T-cell counts and TCRbeta diversity were mostly ascribed to newly produced T cells.

The germline ends are 7 bases apart after V is trimmed by 6 bases and J by 4 bases. The CDR3 runs 10 amino acids, cysteine and phenylalanine included. CDR3 DNA only is kept here, 30 bases in frame from base 1. Taken from the germline V gene (reference sequence), the CDR1 and CDR2 loops are DFQATT and SNEGSKA. With respect to this clonotype: This receptor's antigen is unknown. Within one base of it there is no much larger clone, and no base qualities were kept.

This specimen's treatment or condition label, per the study, means: allogeneic hematopoietic cell transplantation with graft depleted of TCRalphabeta T cells and CD19 B cells. TCRalphabeta/CD19-depleted allogeneic hematopoietic cell grafts were given to the transplant recipients, all of whom were children. Libraries were made using PCR. Sequencer: Illumina HiSeq 2500. Molecular barcoding was employed in the preparation of TCR libraries, with unique molecular identifiers being used to normalize TCRbeta repertoire quantification. The raw public reads went through TCRdb reprocessing: fastp at Q25, MiXCR clone calling, in-frame beta chains kept. Entries that share a CDR3 protein sequence are merged under the most common genes and DNA. In this sample the table shows about 830,000 distinct CDR3 sequences, less than 20% of which occur a single time. Around 5% of the sample is in the top ten clones.

Sequenced here: PBMCs, mostly from graft donor cells, sampled 360 days after TCRalphabeta/CD19-depleted stem cell transplant. This clonotype originated in a male patient younger than 18 who had a stem cell transplant for acute lymphoblastic leukemia, so the T cells may come from the graft donor. Rearrangement joined TRBV20-1 to TRBJ2-7; the D gene cannot be named for sure. CDR3 reads: CSAIMYEQYF. The bases are TGCAGTGCGATAATGTACGAGCAGTACTTC.